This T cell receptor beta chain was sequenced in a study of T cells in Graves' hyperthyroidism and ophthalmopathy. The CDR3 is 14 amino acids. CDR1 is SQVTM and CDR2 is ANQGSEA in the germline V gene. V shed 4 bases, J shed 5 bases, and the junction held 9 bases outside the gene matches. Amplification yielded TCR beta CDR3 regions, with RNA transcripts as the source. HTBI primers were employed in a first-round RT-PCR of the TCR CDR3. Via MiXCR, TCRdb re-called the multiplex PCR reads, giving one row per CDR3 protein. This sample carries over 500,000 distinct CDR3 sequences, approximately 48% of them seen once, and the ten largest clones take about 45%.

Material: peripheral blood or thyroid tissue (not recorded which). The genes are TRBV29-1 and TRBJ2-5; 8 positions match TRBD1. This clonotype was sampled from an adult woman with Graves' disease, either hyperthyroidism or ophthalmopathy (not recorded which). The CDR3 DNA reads TGCAGCGTTGTTCGACAGGGGTTGTCGGAGACCCAGTACTTC. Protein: CSVVRQGLSETQYF.